Listed below are T cell receptor beta chains from one sample, sequenced in a study of Ad26.COV2.S vaccination and SARS-CoV-2 variants. The method was immunoSEQ multiplex PCR; TCRdb's version includes in-frame clones alone and lacks a portion of them. The sample carries about 350,000 clones, 65% to 90% recorded once. Sequencing used peripheral blood, obtained in a trial of Ad26.COV2.S vaccine versus placebo. These receptor sequences come from a person aged 18 to 65 who received the Ad26.COV2.S COVID-19 vaccine or a placebo. The CDR3 runs from the conserved cysteine through the conserved F or W. D genes are given only for firm matches. Expanded clones are given a class, and other clones once, few, many or no size at all.

>NA|NA|TRBJ1-3|TRBV5-1
TGCGCCAGCAGCTTGGATGGGCAGGTCGGAAACACCATATATTTT
CASSLDGQVGNTIYF
>NA|NA|TRBJ2-2|TRBV27
TGTGCCAGCAGTTTACGCTTACGCTTGAGCGGGGAGCTGTTTTTT
CASSLRLRLSGELFF
>NA|TRBD1|TRBJ2-7|TRBV4-3
TGCGCCAGCAGCCGTAAGAGGGCGACAGGGGCAAATTCAGCCTACGAGCAGTACTTC
CASSRKRATGANSAYEQYF
>NA|TRBD1|TRBJ1-2|TRBV5-1
TGCGCCAGCAGCTACGGAGACAGGGGAAGCGGCTACACCTTC
CASSYGDRGSGYTF
>many|NA|TRBJ2-1|TRBV6-5
TGTGCCAGCAGTTACGGGTGGGTCAAATCTTACAATGAGCAGTTCTTC
CASSYGWVKSYNEQFF
>NA|TRBD1|TRBJ1-6|TRBV4-3
TGCGCCAGCAGCCCTTTTAAGCCGGGACAGGGCGTCCGGGGCAGGATTTCACCCCTCCACTTT
CASSPFKPGQGVRGRISPLHF
>NA|NA|TRBJ2-6|TRBV4-3
TGCGCCAGCAGCCAAGTAGGAGGCTCTGGGGCCAACGTCCTGACTTTC
CASSQVGGSGANVLTF
>NA|TRBD2|TRBJ2-3|TRBV6-4
TGTGCCAGCAGTGACAGTCCAATAGCGGGTCGTAGAAGGACAGATACGCAGTATTTT
CASSDSPIAGRRRTDTQYF
>few|NA|TRBJ1-2|TRBV21-1
TGTGCCAGCAGCATGGGGGACCCTACAAGCGATGGCTACACCTTC
CASSMGDPTSDGYTF
>NA|TRBD1|TRBJ2-1|TRBV28
TGTGCCAGCAGTGGGACAGGGTCCTACAATGAGCAGTTCTTC
CASSGTGSYNEQFF
>NA|NA|TRBJ2-1|TRBV27
TGTGCCAGCACGGGGAAGGTTTTCAATGAGCAGTTCTTC
CASTGKVFNEQFF
>NA|NA|TRBJ2-3|TRBV6-2/TRBV6-3
TGTGCCAGCAGTCGGTTCGGGGTAGTGGGAGATACGCAGTATTTT
CASSRFGVVGDTQYF
>NA|NA|TRBJ1-2|TRBV19
TGTGCCAGTAGTAGCTGGGAACAGTACGCCTATGGCTACACCTTC
CASSSWEQYAYGYTF
>NA|NA|TRBJ2-3|TRBV5-1
TGCGCCAGCAGCTTCCAACAGGAGACGCAGTATTTT
CASSFQQETQYF
>NA|TRBD1|TRBJ2-7|TRBV19
TGTGCCAGTACCTCCAGGGACAGGGCCGATATCCCGGGGTACGAGCAGTACTTC
CASTSRDRADIPGYEQYF
>NA|NA|TRBJ1-2|TRBV5-1
TGCGCCAGCCGCCCAGAGGTCGGCTATGGCTACACCTTC
CASRPEVGYGYTF
>NA|NA|TRBJ2-2|TRBV10-3
TGTGCCATCAGTGGGGGAAACACCGGGGAGCTGTTTTTT
CAISGGNTGELFF
>NA|NA|TRBJ2-7|TRBV3-1/TRBV3-2
TGTGCCAGCAGCCAAGATACAGGGCCCTACGAGCAGTACTTC
CASSQDTGPYEQYF
>NA|NA|TRBJ2-1|TRBV7-9
TGTGCCAGCAGCTTATCTCGGGGAAGTGGGAATGAGCAGTTCTTC
CASSLSRGSGNEQFF
>NA|NA|TRBJ1-2|TRBV3-1/TRBV3-2
TGTGCCAGCAGCCAAGCCTATGGCTACACCTTC
CASSQAYGYTF
>NA|NA|TRBJ1-1|TRBV18
TGTGCCAGCTCGCGAGGGAGGGGAACTGAAGCTTTCTTT
CASSRGRGTEAFF
>NA|NA|TRBJ2-5|TRBV24-1
TGTGCCACCAGTGTAACTGGAGAGACCCAGTACTTC
CATSVTGETQYF
>NA|TRBD2|TRBJ2-7|TRBV18
TGTGCCAGCTCACCCCCAGGATGGGGCGGGACTAACTCCTACGAGCAGTACTTC
CASSPPGWGGTNSYEQYF
>once|TRBD2|TRBJ2-1|TRBV5-1
TGCGCCAGCAGCCTCGGGACTAGCGGCTACAATGAGCAGTTCTTC
CASSLGTSGYNEQFF
>NA|NA|TRBJ1-1|TRBV21-1
TGTGCCAGCAGCAATGTTGACAGGATGATACTGAACACTGAAGCTTTCTTT
CASSNVDRMILNTEAFF
>NA|TRBD2|TRBJ2-1|TRBV5-1
TGCGCCAGCACCCCCAAGACTAGCGGGGGCCGGGAGCAGTTCTTC
CASTPKTSGGREQFF